A selection of T cell receptor beta chains follows, all from one sample in a study of T cell responses to AZD1222 COVID-19 vaccine. Assay: immunoSEQ multiplex PCR; the TCRdb copy retains only in-frame clones and omits some. The table has 110,000 to 150,000 clones, roughly 88% seen once; the top ten hold about 1.8%. This specimen consisted of peripheral blood, obtained 28 days after the second AZD1222 dose. These TCRs come from an adult who received the AZD1222 COVID-19 vaccine. CDR3s include the opening cysteine and the closing phenylalanine or tryptophan. D genes are given only for firm matches. The size of a clone is reported for some rows only, either as once, few or many, or as a class for expanded clones.

V gene: TRBV27
clone size: .
J gene: TRBJ2-1
CDR3 length: 18
D gene: TRBD2
CDR3 protein: CASSLLLSGRSSYNEQFF
CDR3 DNA: TGTGCCAGCAGTTTACTCCTCAGCGGGAGGAGCTCCTACAATGAGCAGTTCTTC

V gene: TRBV30
clone size: .
J gene: TRBJ1-1
CDR3 length: 16
D gene: .
CDR3 protein: CAWSVKIRQVNTEAFF
CDR3 DNA: TGTGCCTGGAGTGTGAAGATTCGGCAGGTGAACACTGAAGCTTTCTTT

V gene: TRBV7-8
clone size: few
J gene: TRBJ1-6
CDR3 length: 11
D gene: .
CDR3 protein: CASSSSLLLHF
CDR3 DNA: TGTGCCAGCAGCTCGAGTCTACTCCTCCACTTT

V gene: TRBV3-1/TRBV3-2
clone size: .
J gene: TRBJ2-2
CDR3 length: 15
D gene: .
CDR3 protein: CASSQVDYYTGELFF
CDR3 DNA: TGTGCCAGCAGCCAAGTAGACTATTACACCGGGGAGCTGTTTTTT

V gene: TRBV5-4
clone size: .
J gene: TRBJ2-7
CDR3 length: 14
D gene: TRBD1
CDR3 protein: CASSPGTVPYEQYF
CDR3 DNA: TGTGCCAGCAGCCCGGGGACAGTCCCCTACGAGCAGTACTTC

V gene: TRBV27
clone size: .
J gene: TRBJ2-1
CDR3 length: 12
D gene: .
CDR3 protein: CASSLGGNEQFF
CDR3 DNA: TGTGCCAGCAGTTTAGGGGGGAATGAGCAGTTCTTC

V gene: TRBV25-1
clone size: .
J gene: TRBJ1-3
CDR3 length: 16
D gene: .
CDR3 protein: CASSDKSRLLGNTIYF
CDR3 DNA: TGTGCCAGCAGTGATAAGAGCAGGCTCCTTGGAAACACCATATATTTT

V gene: TRBV6-1
clone size: .
J gene: TRBJ1-5
CDR3 length: 17
D gene: .
CDR3 protein: CASSEALGPWGNQPQHF
CDR3 DNA: TGTGCCAGCAGTGAAGCTTTAGGCCCGTGGGGCAATCAGCCCCAGCATTTT

V gene: TRBV14
clone size: .
J gene: TRBJ1-2
CDR3 length: 14
D gene: .
CDR3 protein: CASSQLQVPAGYTF
CDR3 DNA: TGTGCCAGCAGCCAATTACAGGTGCCGGCGGGCTACACCTTC

V gene: TRBV19
clone size: .
J gene: TRBJ1-5
CDR3 length: 14
D gene: TRBD1
CDR3 protein: CASSRRQGPQPQHF
CDR3 DNA: TGTGCCAGTAGTCGACGACAGGGCCCCCAGCCCCAGCATTTT

V gene: TRBV12-3/TRBV12-4
clone size: once
J gene: TRBJ1-5
CDR3 length: 12
D gene: .
CDR3 protein: CASSLSHQPQHF
CDR3 DNA: TGTGCCAGCAGTTTATCCCATCAGCCCCAGCATTTT

V gene: TRBV6-6
clone size: few
J gene: TRBJ2-1
CDR3 length: 17
D gene: TRBD2
CDR3 protein: CASSPRGAGSSYNEQFF
CDR3 DNA: TGTGCCAGCAGTCCCCGGGGAGCGGGGAGCTCCTACAATGAGCAGTTCTTC

V gene: TRBV5-1
clone size: .
J gene: TRBJ2-7
CDR3 length: 15
D gene: TRBD1
CDR3 protein: CANRRDSVDSYEQYF
CDR3 DNA: TGCGCCAACAGACGGGACAGTGTTGACTCCTACGAGCAGTACTTC

V gene: TRBV7-6
clone size: once
J gene: TRBJ2-7
CDR3 length: 14
D gene: .
CDR3 protein: CASSPDRTSKGQYF
CDR3 DNA: TGTGCCAGCAGCCCTGACAGGACAAGCAAAGGGCAGTACTTC

V gene: TRBV30
clone size: .
J gene: TRBJ1-6
CDR3 length: 16
D gene: .
CDR3 protein: CAWSETNRVWVSPLHF
CDR3 DNA: TGTGCCTGGAGTGAAACAAACAGGGTATGGGTTTCACCCCTCCACTTT

V gene: TRBV6-5
clone size: .
J gene: TRBJ1-6
CDR3 length: 14
D gene: .
CDR3 protein: CASTVGRDNSPLHF
CDR3 DNA: TGTGCCAGCACGGTTGGCAGAGATAATTCACCCCTCCACTTT

V gene: TRBV2
clone size: .
J gene: TRBJ1-1
CDR3 length: 17
D gene: .
CDR3 protein: CASSEFGTPGFFTEAFF
CDR3 DNA: TGTGCCAGCAGTGAGTTCGGGACCCCAGGGTTTTTCACTGAAGCTTTCTTT

V gene: TRBV19
clone size: .
J gene: TRBJ2-5
CDR3 length: 15
D gene: TRBD1
CDR3 protein: CASSQGTVTQETQYF
CDR3 DNA: TGTGCCAGTAGTCAAGGGACAGTAACTCAAGAGACCCAGTACTTC

V gene: TRBV7-3
clone size: .
J gene: TRBJ1-1
CDR3 length: 17
D gene: TRBD1
CDR3 protein: CASSLIPLGTGPTEAFF
CDR3 DNA: TGTGCCAGCAGCTTAATCCCACTAGGGACAGGGCCCACTGAAGCTTTCTTT

V gene: TRBV5-1
clone size: .
J gene: TRBJ2-7
CDR3 length: 14
D gene: TRBD2
CDR3 protein: CASSRTSGPYEQYF
CDR3 DNA: TGCGCCAGCAGCCGGACTAGCGGACCCTACGAGCAGTACTTC

V gene: TRBV24-1
clone size: .
J gene: TRBJ1-5
CDR3 length: 19
D gene: .
CDR3 protein: CATSDRPNGTTRNNQPQHF
CDR3 DNA: TGTGCCACCAGTGATAGACCGAATGGGACTACCCGAAACAATCAGCCCCAGCATTTT

V gene: TRBV7-9
clone size: .
J gene: TRBJ1-6
CDR3 length: 14
D gene: .
CDR3 protein: CASSLDLQGGPLHF
CDR3 DNA: TGTGCCAGCAGCTTAGACCTACAGGGAGGACCCCTCCACTTT

V gene: TRBV15
clone size: .
J gene: TRBJ1-4
CDR3 length: 15
D gene: .
CDR3 protein: CATSGYRVGDEKLFF
CDR3 DNA: TGTGCCACCAGCGGTTACAGGGTTGGGGATGAAAAACTGTTTTTT

V gene: TRBV5-4
clone size: .
J gene: TRBJ2-2
CDR3 length: 14
D gene: .
CDR3 protein: CASSPSPAAGELFF
CDR3 DNA: TGTGCCAGCAGTCCCTCGCCAGCGGCCGGGGAGCTGTTTTTT

V gene: TRBV24-1
clone size: .
J gene: TRBJ2-1
CDR3 length: 18
D gene: TRBD2
CDR3 protein: CATSEGGSGKASGHEQFF
CDR3 DNA: TGTGCCACCAGTGAAGGTGGAAGCGGGAAGGCCTCTGGGCATGAGCAGTTCTTC

V gene: TRBV28
clone size: .
J gene: TRBJ1-4
CDR3 length: 13
D gene: .
CDR3 protein: CASSFRKYEKLFF
CDR3 DNA: TGTGCCAGCAGTTTCCGGAAGTATGAAAAACTGTTTTTT